This TCR beta chain came from a study of blood T cell repertoires in COVID-19. Across the whole study: In each case, the material was cDNA or gDNA derived from T cells, B-cell-depleted T cells, or PBMCs.

Per germline, CDR1 SNHLY and CDR2 FYNNEI. Trimming left V 5 bases short and J 9 bases short, with 11 bases between. The length of the CDR3 is 12 residues. Participants' reported clinical history set cohort assignment. Repertoires were generated with immunoSEQ multiplex PCR, while TCRdb's copy carries only in-frame clones and drops some. The sample lists about 370,000 clones; approximately 92% were seen once. The chain has TRBV2 and TRBJ2-1, with D maybe TRBD1 (5 bases). The specimen was PBMCs or T cells enriched from blood (not recorded which). The receptor was derived from a man younger than 35 who had recovered from COVID-19. CDR3 sequence reads: CASSPTTVEQFF. DNA for the CDR3: TGTGCCAGCAGTCCGACGACAGTTGAGCAGTTCTTC.